Below are 7 T cell receptor beta chains sequenced from a single sample in a study of T cell responses to AZD1222 COVID-19 vaccine. This table comes from immunoSEQ multiplex PCR, and its TCRdb copy is limited to in-frame clones, with some not included. The sample contains some 100,000 clones, around 90% of which appear only once. The sequences come from peripheral blood, collected on day 0 of AZD1222 vaccination. The receptors here all came from an adult in good health.

The chain couples TRBV2 to TRBJ2-2; no firm D call. CDR1 SNHLY and CDR2 FYNNEI come from the germline V gene. Trimming removed 3 bases from V and 0 bases from J, with 11 bases in between. The length of the CDR3 is 16 residues. CDR3 DNA sequence: TGTGCCAGCAGTGATCCCAGGACCTCGAACACCGGGGAGCTGTTTTTT. Protein: CASSDPRTSNTGELFF.

V is TRBV5-6 and J is TRBJ1-2; D gene uncertain. V lost 5 bases to trimming and J lost 4 bases, with 15 bases between them. This CDR3 contains 14 residues. Germline V CDR1 and CDR2: SGHDT, YYEEEE. The CDR3 nucleotides are TGTGCCAGCAGAGACGACGCAGGACCCTATGGCTACACCTTC. This translates into CASRDDAGPYGYTF.

The chain joins TRBV7-2 to TRBJ2-4, with D maybe TRBD1 (5 bases). Trimming left V 3 bases short and J 1 base short, with 13 bases between. CDR1 is SGHTA, CDR2 FQGNSA, per germline. This CDR3 region has 16 residues. CDR3 in amino acids: CASSFWGGLAKNIQYF. The CDR3 nucleotides are TGTGCCAGCAGCTTTTGGGGCGGATTGGCCAAAAACATTCAGTACTTC.

V and J are TRBV28 and TRBJ2-1; TRBD2 aligns across 11 bases. Trimming took 10 bases from V and 8 from J; bases not matched to a gene: 7. Germline V gene sequence: CDR1 MDHEN, CDR2 SYDVKM. The CDR3 length is 13 residues. CDR3: CATPSGRIDEQFF. CDR3 in DNA: TGTGCCACTCCTAGCGGGAGGATCGATGAGCAGTTCTTC. Full variable domain (outside the CDR3, taken from reference TRBV28 and TRBJ2-1): DVKVTQSSRYLVKRTGEKVFLECVQDMDHENMFWYRQDPGLGLRLIYFSYDVKMKEKGDIPEGYSVSREKKERFSLILESASTNQTSMYLCATPSGRIDEQFFGPGTRLTVL.

The V call is TRBV13, the J call TRBJ2-1; 7 bases fit TRBD2. V shed 3 bases and J 5 bases; nucleotides not matched to a gene: 10. Germline V gene lookup returns CDR1 PRHDT and CDR2 FYEKMQ (reference sequence). There are 16 residues in the CDR3. The CDR3 DNA follows: TGTGCCAGCAGCTTGGAAAGAGCGGGGACTAACAATGAGCAGTTCTTC. Translated, it gives CASSLERAGTNNEQFF.

The V and J genes are TRBV28 and TRBJ2-2, with 7 bases fitting TRBD2. This CDR3 has 20 residues. Germline trimming cut 3 bases from V and 7 bases from J; bases unmatched to any gene: 23. In germline, CDR1 is MDHEN, CDR2 SYDVKM. CDR3 nucleotide sequence: TGTGCCAGCAGTTTCCATCCGATTTTAGGACTAGGTGGGAGAGACGGGGAGCTGTTTTTT. It codes for CASSFHPILGLGGRDGELFF. The variable domain in full, completed from reference TRBV28 and TRBJ2-2, reads DVKVTQSSRYLVKRTGEKVFLECVQDMDHENMFWYRQDPGLGLRLIYFSYDVKMKEKGDIPEGYSVSREKKERFSLILESASTNQTSMYLCASSFHPILGLGGRDGELFFGEGSRLTVL.

In DNA form, the CDR3 reads TGTGCCTGGGCCACCGGGACTAGCGGGCTATACAATGAGCAGTTCTTC. It specifies CAWATGTSGLYNEQFF. V and J are TRBV30 and TRBJ2-1; 12 nucleotides agree with TRBD2. The CDR3 sequence is 16 residues long. CDR1 and CDR2 from the germline V gene are GTSNPN and SVGIG (reference sequence). V shed 5 bases, J shed 4 bases, and the junction held 9 bases outside the gene matches.